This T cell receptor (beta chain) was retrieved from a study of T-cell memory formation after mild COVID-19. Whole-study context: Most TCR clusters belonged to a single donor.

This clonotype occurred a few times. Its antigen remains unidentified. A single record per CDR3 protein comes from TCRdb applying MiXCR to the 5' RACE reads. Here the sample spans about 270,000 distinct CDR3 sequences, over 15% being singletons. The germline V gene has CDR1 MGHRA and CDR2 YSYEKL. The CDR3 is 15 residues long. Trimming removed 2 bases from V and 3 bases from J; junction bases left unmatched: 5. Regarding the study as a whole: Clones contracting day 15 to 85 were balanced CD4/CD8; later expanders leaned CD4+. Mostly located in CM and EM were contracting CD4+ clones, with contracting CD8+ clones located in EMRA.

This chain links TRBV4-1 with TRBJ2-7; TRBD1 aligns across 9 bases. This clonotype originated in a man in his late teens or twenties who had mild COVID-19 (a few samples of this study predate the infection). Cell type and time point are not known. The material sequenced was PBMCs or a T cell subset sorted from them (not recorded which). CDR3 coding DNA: TGCGCCAGCAGCCAAACCACAGGGGGCTTCTACGAGCAGTACGTC. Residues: CASSQTTGGFYEQYV.